The clone carrying this T cell receptor (beta chain) has only a few counts. Its specificity is unknown. Possible read error: a much larger clone is one base away. Each CDR3 protein gets one entry after TCRdb re-called the RT-PCR reads with MiXCR. This table has 650,000 to 800,000 distinct CDR3 sequences, over 11% appearing once. Germline V gene sequence: CDR1 MNHEY, CDR2 SVGAGI. This CDR3 spans 16 amino acids. V lost 1 base to trimming and J lost 6 bases; unmatched junction nucleotides: 5. The entry originates in a study of response to subunit inactivated influenza vaccine. Study-level findings and limits: Only a handful of new T cells, the authors suggested, are recruited with each seasonal influenza vaccination.

Sample: PBMCs from blood, taken roughly 2 weeks before vaccination. V and J are TRBV6-5 and TRBJ2-3, with 12 bases that match TRBD2. The sequence was obtained from a man aged 45-65 years who received an inactivated influenza vaccine. CDR3 in DNA: TGTGCCAGCAGTTACTTTTCTAGCGGGGGGGCCGATACGCAGTATTTT. Amino acids: CASSYFSSGGADTQYF.